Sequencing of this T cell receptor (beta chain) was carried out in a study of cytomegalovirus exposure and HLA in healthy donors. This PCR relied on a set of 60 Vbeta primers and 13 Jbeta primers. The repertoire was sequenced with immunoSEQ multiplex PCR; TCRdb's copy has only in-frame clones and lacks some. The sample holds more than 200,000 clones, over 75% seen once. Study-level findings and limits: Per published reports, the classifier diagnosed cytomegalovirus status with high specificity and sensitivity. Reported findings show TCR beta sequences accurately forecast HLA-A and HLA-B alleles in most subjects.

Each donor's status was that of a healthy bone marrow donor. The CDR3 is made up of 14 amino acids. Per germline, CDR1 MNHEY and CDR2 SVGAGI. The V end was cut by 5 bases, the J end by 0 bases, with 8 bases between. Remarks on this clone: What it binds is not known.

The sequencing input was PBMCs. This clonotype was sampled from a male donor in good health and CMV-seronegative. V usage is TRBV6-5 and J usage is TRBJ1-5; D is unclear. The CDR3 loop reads CASSEQYSNQPQHF. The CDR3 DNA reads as TGTGCCAGCAGTGAACAGTATAGCAATCAGCCCCAGCATTTT.